This T cell receptor (beta chain) was identified during a study of OX40 agonist ivuxolimab in advanced cancers. Study-level background: The costimulatory receptor OX40 (CD134) was targeted by ivuxolimab, a fully human IgG2 agonistic monoclonal antibody. Intravenous ivuxolimab was administered to patients every 2 weeks at six dose levels: 0.01, 0.1, 0.3, 1.5, 3 and 10 mg/kg. Of the 50 to 55 dose-escalation patients, hepatocellular carcinoma was present in around 19, melanoma in about 15, renal cell carcinoma in 9 and head and neck cancer in 9. A male proportion of around 80% and a mean age of around 60 years, ranging from about 20 to 79, were recorded for the dose-escalation cohort. Prior anti-PD-1, anti-PD-L1 or anti-CTLA-4 therapy was permitted, and checkpoint inhibitors had been received by roughly 40% of dose-escalation patients. Partial responses occurred in three dose-escalation patients, of whom one had hepatocellular carcinoma and two had cutaneous melanoma. The purpose of peripheral TCRbeta sequencing was to test whether ivuxolimab changed TCR sequence diversity and led to clonal T-cell expansion. The paper describes the monotherapy dose-escalation part (N ≈ 52 patients) of the phase I trial of ivuxolimab.

This clone has just a few counts. Its antigen is currently not known. One base away there is no much larger clone; base qualities are not given. From its cysteine to its phenylalanine, the CDR3 spans 12 amino acids. The retained sequence is limited to the CDR3, 36 bases, with the frame set at the first base. Reading the germline V gene (reference sequence) gives CDR1 GTSNPN and CDR2 SVGIG. V is reduced by 2 bases and J by 13 bases, leaving a spacing of 12 bases between them. The trial excluded patients who had a history of autoimmune disease or were on systemic immunosuppression. In every dose cohort, peripheral blood was drawn for TCR sequencing at baseline, cycle 4 day 1, and cycle 7 day 1. The samples were drawn from a first-in-human, open-label, multicenter phase I dose-escalation trial of ivuxolimab. Adults with locally advanced or metastatic melanoma, renal cell carcinoma, hepatocellular carcinoma or head and neck squamous cell carcinoma were enrolled in the trial. Before TCR sequencing, CD4+ and CD8+ T cells were separately sorted from peripheral blood.

For sequencing of the TCRbeta CDR3 region, genomic DNA was extracted from the sorted cells. TCRbeta CDR3 regions were sequenced using the immunoSEQ Assay. TCRdb took over this immuneACCESS table, retaining in-frame rearrangements with V and J assigned. Such tables are incomplete; in checked studies, under half of the missing clones stem from an unresolved V gene, and the remainder is unexplained. This sample holds around 92,000 clones; over 65% were observed only once. The ten largest clonotypes hold 2.5% to 3% of the sample. The investigation overall reported the following: On average, CD8+ T cells showed more expanded clones than CD4+ T cells after ivuxolimab. In the 0.1-3.0 mg/kg groups, partial responders had among the lowest normalized peripheral clonal expansion, particularly in CD8+ T cells. At doses of 0.1 to 3.0 mg/kg, clonal expansion of both CD4+ and CD8+ T cells in blood was seen between baseline and week 6. Low levels of normalized T-cell clonal expansion were also seen in some nonresponding patients. Antigen specificity was not determined for the clonally expanded peripheral T cells.

The rearranged segments are TRBV30 and TRBJ1-6, with a tentative D gene TRBD1 over 5 matching bases. The TCR sequence derives from an adult with an advanced solid tumor such as melanoma, head and neck, liver or kidney cancer. Sample: CD4+ or CD8+ T cells sorted from blood, taken in a trial of the OX40 agonist ivuxolimab. The CDR3 sequence is CAWSPYRGPLHF. The DNA sequence is TGTGCCTGGAGTCCATATCGGGGGCCCCTCCACTTT.